The 2 T cell receptor beta chains reported below all come from one sample, sequenced in a study of blood T cell repertoires in COVID-19. Only in-frame clones appear in the TCRdb table, and some are missing; sequencing was by immunoSEQ multiplex PCR. The table has more than 250,000 clones, around 87% seen once; the top ten hold roughly 5%. Specimen: PBMCs or T cells enriched from blood (not recorded which). The receptor source for this set is a woman under 40 who had recovered from COVID-19.

This chain joins TRBV7-2 and TRBJ2-5; D may be TRBD1 (6 bases). This CDR3 is 14 amino acids long. Germline CDR1 SGHTA, CDR2 FQGNSA. Trimming shortened V by 5 bases and J by 3 bases, and 13 bases separated the two germline ends. CDR3: CASSRYRVEETQYF. As DNA, the CDR3 is TGTGCCAGCAGCCGTTACAGGGTAGAAGAGACCCAGTACTTC.

The chain couples TRBV5-5 to TRBJ2-5, with D perhaps matching TRBD1 (6 bases). The CDR3 sequence is 14 residues long. V lost 4 bases, J lost 3 bases, and 13 bases lay in between. Germline V gene data show CDR1 as SGHKS and CDR2 as YYEKEE (reference sequence). The CDR3 protein is CASSQWAGEETQYF. CDR3 nucleotide sequence: TGTGCCAGCAGCCAATGGGCAGGGGAAGAGACCCAGTACTTC.